This T cell receptor (beta chain) is drawn from a study of beta chain features in type 1 diabetes. The study's findings and limits: Type 1 diabetes patients showed a moderate but significant shortening of TCRB CDR3s in all four CD4+ subsets.

This clone was seen a few times. Its antigen remains unidentified. Expressed TCRB transcripts were sequenced because the isolated RNA had all been reverse transcribed beforehand. Approximately 3.9 million reads per sample were averaged for naive, central memory and regulatory samples. Produced via immunoSEQ multiplex PCR; TCRdb's table is partial and in-frame only. The sample lists 310,000 or so clones; approximately 16% were seen once. From germline, CDR1 is SGHAT and CDR2 FQNNGV. The CDR3 is made up of 14 amino acids. The V end lost 5 bases, the J end lost 7 bases, and 14 bases lay between the germline ends. A CD45RO/CCR7/CD25/CD127/CD95/CD27 panel sorted naive, central memory, regulatory and stem cell-like memory CD4+ cells.

This TCR was sampled from a man between 18 and 35 years old with type 1 diabetes. V is TRBV11-2 and J is TRBJ2-2; D is possibly TRBD2 (5 bases). The sample comprised naive CD4+ T cells from blood. Here the CDR3 reads CASSPRPRDGELFF. For the CDR3, the DNA is TGTGCCAGCAGCCCCCGGCCCCGGGACGGGGAGCTGTTTTTT. Filled out from reference TRBV11-2 and TRBJ2-2, the complete variable domain reads EAGVAQSPRYKIIEKRQSVAFWCNPISGHATLYWYQQILGQGPKLLIQFQNNGVVDDSQLPKDRFSAERLKGVDSTLKIQPAKLEDSAVYLCASSPRPRDGELFFGEGSRLTVL.